This T cell receptor (beta chain) was obtained from a study of shared clonotypes between healthy human individuals. The CDR3 length is 16 residues. The V segment lost 3 bases and the J segment 2 bases; nucleotides outside the gene matches: 8. The germline V gene encodes CDR1 SGHTA and CDR2 FQGNSA. Profiling relied on immunoSEQ multiplex PCR, and the TCRdb table lists in-frame clones only, not all of them. This sample carries under 2,000,000 clones, just under 95% of them seen once, and the ten largest clones take under 1.5%. Naive CD8 isolation took CD45RO-negative cells positively selected for CCR7 and excluded terminally differentiated effector memory CD45RA+ cells.

Sequencing was carried out using naive CD8+ T cells sorted from blood. The genes are TRBV7-2 and TRBJ2-3, with 7 positions matching TRBD2. This sequence originates from a man between 18 and 29 years old in good health. The CDR3, as DNA: TGTGCCAGCAGCTTGACAGCGGGGACCTTCACAGATACGCAGTATTTT. Amino acids: CASSLTAGTFTDTQYF.